Sequencing of this T cell receptor beta chain was carried out in a study of PD-1 blockade in classical Hodgkin lymphoma. In every patient, relapse followed autologous stem cell transplantation, while exposure to brentuximab vedotin differed. The protocol was immunoSEQ multiplex PCR, while the TCRdb copy is restricted to in-frame clones and leaves out a portion. This table has more than 70,000 clones, around 90% appearing once. Note on this clone: Its antigen is not identified.

Overall study results and limits: The drivers behind the repertoire differences, possibly disease activity or prior therapy, remain undefined. The baseline diversity of complete responders showed similarity to that of newly diagnosed patients. CD4+ but not CD8+ TCR diversity rose significantly by C4D1.

The starting material was peripheral blood mononuclear cells (PBMCs), obtained before the second cycle of nivolumab. The sequence came from a human donor with classical Hodgkin lymphoma.

This CDR3 reads CASSLDGTANQPQHF. For the CDR3, the DNA is TGTGCCAGCAGCTTAGACGGGACGGCGAATCAGCCCCAGCATTTT. V is TRBV7-9 and J is TRBJ1-5, with a weak D call TRBD1 (5 bases). The germline gives CDR1 SEHNR, CDR2 FQNEAQ (reference sequence). Trimming removed 1 base at V and 4 bases at J, with 11 bases between. The CDR3 has 15 amino acids.